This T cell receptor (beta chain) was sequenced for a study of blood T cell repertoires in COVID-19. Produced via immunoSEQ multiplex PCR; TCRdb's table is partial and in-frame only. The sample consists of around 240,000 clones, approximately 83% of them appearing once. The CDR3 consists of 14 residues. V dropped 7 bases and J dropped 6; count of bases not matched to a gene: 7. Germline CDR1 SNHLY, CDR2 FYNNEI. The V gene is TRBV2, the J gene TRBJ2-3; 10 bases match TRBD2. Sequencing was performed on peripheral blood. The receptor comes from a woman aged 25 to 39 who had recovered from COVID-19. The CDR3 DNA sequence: TGTGCCAGCAAGCGGGGGGGTCCGGCGGATACGCAGTATTTT. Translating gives CASKRGGPADTQYF. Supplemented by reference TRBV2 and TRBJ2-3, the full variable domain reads EPEVTQTPSHQVTQMGQEVILRCVPISNHLYFYWYRQILGQKVEFLVSFYNNEISEKSEIFDDQFSVERPDGSNFTLKIRSTKLEDSAMYFCASKRGGPADTQYFGPGTRLTVL.